The T cell receptor beta chain under discussion was sequenced for a study of human T cells and chemical hapten exposure. Background on the study: Diphenylcyclopropenone was applied weekly to patients' scalps across the approximately 24-week study. Findings and limits, study-wide: The formation of large CDR3 similarity clusters by expanded TCRs significantly exceeded that of controls.

MiXCR, applied by TCRdb to the RACE reads, yields one record per CDR3 protein. The sample holds 150,000 or so distinct CDR3 sequences, roughly 15% seen once. V was pared by 6 bases and J by 6 bases, with 6 bases of the junction left unmatched. The CDR3 extends over 15 amino acids. Germline-derived CDR1 and CDR2 are MNHEY and SVGEGT. There are a few counts of this clonotype. The antigen is undetermined. The time point is: patch test 1, 2 weeks after DPC sensitization. The treatment was: therapeutic diphenylcyclopropenone sensitization with weekly scalp DPC. Sequencing used whole blood, obtained in connection with sensitization to the hapten diphenylcyclopropenone (DPC). This TCR was recovered from a woman aged 25 to 39 with alopecia areata. Some clones in this sample may be carry-over from other donors' samples. The J gene is TRBJ1-6, the V gene TRBV6-2 or TRBV6-3; 9 bases agree with TRBD1. CDR3 protein: CASRSGQGSNSPLHF. DNA of the CDR3: TGTGCCAGCAGGTCCGGACAGGGGTCTAATTCACCCCTCCACTTT.